These T cell receptor beta chains were read from a single sample in a study of T cell repertoires in cytomegalovirus infection. Their antigens remain unidentified. TCRdb called the reads again in MiXCR, with one record for every CDR3 protein. This table holds approximately 70,000 distinct CDR3 sequences, about 23% found once. The source material was PBMCs, sequenced either directly or after in vitro stimulation (not recorded which). Every receptor here comes from a human donor in good health (CMV status not recorded). Some clones in this sample may be carry-over from other donors' samples. CDR3s include the opening cysteine and the closing phenylalanine or tryptophan. A D gene is named only where the DNA matches it firmly. Clone size is given for some rows only: seen once, a few or many times, or a class if the clone is expanded.

16 | many | TRBJ2-1 | TRBD2 | TRBV6-1 | TGTGCCAGCAGGGCCCGGTCTAGCGGGAGGATCGGTGAGCAGTTCTTC | CASRARSSGRIGEQFF
13 | NA | TRBJ2-1 | NA | TRBV5-1 | TGCGCCAGCAGTTTTGAGTCGTACAATGAGCAGTTCTTC | CASSFESYNEQFF
14 | NA | TRBJ2-1 | NA | TRBV7-6 | TGTGCCAGCAGCAAACGACTGGGAGGAAATGAGCAGTTCTTC | CASSKRLGGNEQFF
13 | few | TRBJ1-2 | TRBD1 | TRBV7-2 | TGTGCCAGCAGTCCAGGACAGGGGCAAGGCTACACCTTC | CASSPGQGQGYTF
14 | NA | TRBJ1-2 | NA | TRBV30 | TGTGCCTGGCTGAAAATAGCTACCCCCTTTGGCTACACCTTC | CAWLKIATPFGYTF
11 | NA | TRBJ2-7 | NA | TRBV5-1 | TGCGCCAGCAGGGGGGGAGGCGAGCAGTACTTC | CASRGGGEQYF
16 | few | TRBJ2-1 | NA | TRBV7-6 | TGTGCCAGCAGCTTAACATCAGGGGTCTCCTACAATGAGCAGTTCTTC | CASSLTSGVSYNEQFF
13 | NA | TRBJ1-2 | NA | TRBV14 | TGTGCCAGCAGCCGCGGAGGAGGGACTGGCTACACCTTC | CASSRGGGTGYTF
13 | many | TRBJ2-7 | NA | TRBV6-2/TRBV6-3 | TGTGCCAGCAGTTACTCCGACAGCTACGAGCAGTACTTC | CASSYSDSYEQYF
14 | many | TRBJ2-3 | NA | TRBV7-4 | TGTGCCAGCAGCTTGACTAGTGAGGCAGATACGCAGTATTTT | CASSLTSEADTQYF